The 23 T cell receptor beta chains presented below share a single source sample, sequenced in a study of blood T cell repertoires in COVID-19. Clones were read by immunoSEQ multiplex PCR, and TCRdb kept only the in-frame ones, dropping some. In the table there are some 60,000 clones, 70% to 75% of which are singletons. Sequencing input: peripheral blood. These receptors all stem from a woman aged 50 to 60 with active or convalescent COVID-19.

This clone was seen only once. The gene calls are TRBV6-1 and TRBJ2-5, with TRBD1 identical over 7 bases. The germline gives CDR1 MNHNS, CDR2 SASEGT. V was pared by 3 bases and J by 4 bases, with 11 bases of the junction left unmatched. This CDR3 has 16 amino acids. CDR3 nucleotide sequence: TGTGCCAGCAGTGAGAATGTGGCAGGGGGTGGAGAGACCCAGTACTTC. Residues: CASSENVAGGGETQYF.

This clone was detected only a few times. The V call is TRBV4-1, the J call TRBJ2-7, with unresolved D. The V and J ends lost 2 bases and 0 bases respectively, with 11 bases between them. CDR1 MGHRA and CDR2 YSYEKL come from the germline V gene. The CDR3 length is 15 residues. CDR3 loop: CASSQSRGDSYEQYF. Here the CDR3 DNA reads TGCGCCAGCAGCCAATCGCGCGGAGACTCCTACGAGCAGTACTTC.

This clone showed up just a few times. The rearrangement links TRBV19 to TRBJ2-7; 10 nucleotides match TRBD1. Germline CDR1 LNHDA, CDR2 SQIVND (reference sequence). V dropped 5 bases and J dropped 2; count of bases not matched to a gene: 9. The CDR3 consists of 16 residues. The CDR3 DNA is TGTGCCAGTAGTCCAAAGACAGGGGGCAGACCCTACGAGCAGTACTTC. Protein: CASSPKTGGRPYEQYF.

The V call is TRBV2, the J call TRBJ2-1; 11 nucleotides line up with TRBD2. The germline CDR1 and CDR2 sequences are SNHLY and FYNNEI. The V and J ends lost 6 bases and 1 base, in that order; junction bases with no gene match: 11. The CDR3 covers 18 residues. The CDR3 loop is CASRDLTRLAGSYNEQFF. In nucleotides, the CDR3 is TGTGCCAGCAGGGATCTGACCCGACTAGCGGGGTCCTACAATGAGCAGTTCTTC. Filled out from reference TRBV2 and TRBJ2-1, the complete variable domain reads EPEVTQTPSHQVTQMGQEVILRCVPISNHLYFYWYRQILGQKVEFLVSFYNNEISEKSEIFDDQFSVERPDGSNFTLKIRSTKLEDSAMYFCASRDLTRLAGSYNEQFFGPGTRLTVL.

V gene TRBV5-4 combines with J gene TRBJ1-2; tentative D call: TRBD1 (6 bases). Germline CDR1 and CDR2: SGHNT and YYREEE (reference sequence). CDR3 length: 14 amino acids. Trimming shortened V by 0 bases and J by 1 base, and 7 bases separated the two germline ends. CDR3 DNA: TGTGCCAGCAGCTTGGGACAGGTTAACTATGGCTACACCTTC. Encoded protein: CASSLGQVNYGYTF.

V gene TRBV6-1 combines with J gene TRBJ1-5, with TRBD1 matching 10 bases. This CDR3 has 17 amino acids. Germline V gene sequence: CDR1 MNHNS, CDR2 SASEGT. J lost 2 bases, V lost 0 bases, and 4 bases had no gene match. For the CDR3, the DNA is TGTGCCAGCAGTGAAGCGGTAGGGACAGGGGGCAATCAGCCCCAGCATTTT. Its translation is CASSEAVGTGGNQPQHF.

The J gene is TRBJ2-7, the V gene TRBV19; 12 positions agree with TRBD2. V lost 3 bases and J lost 5; bases outside the gene matches: 8. The length of the CDR3 is 16 residues. Per the germline V gene, CDR1 is LNHDA and CDR2 is SQIVND (reference sequence). The CDR3 sequence: CASSILLTSGRNEQYF. In DNA form, the CDR3 reads TGTGCCAGTAGTATCCTCCTGACTAGCGGGAGAAACGAGCAGTACTTC. Complete variable domain (other parts from reference TRBV19 and TRBJ2-7): DGGITQSPKYLFRKEGQNVTLSCEQNLNHDAMYWYRQDPGQGLRLIYYSQIVNDFQKGDIAEGYSVSREKKESFPLTVTSAQKNPTAFYLCASSILLTSGRNEQYFGPGTRLTVT.

This rearrangement joins TRBV6-6 to TRBJ2-2, with 8 bases matching TRBD2. With 7 bases clipped from V and 5 bases from J, the junction kept 12 bases outside the gene matches. This CDR3 contains 16 residues. Germline assignment: CDR1 MNHNY and CDR2 SVGAGI (reference sequence). The CDR3: CASTPGAGVGTGELFF. The CDR3 bases are TGTGCCAGCACTCCAGGAGCGGGAGTTGGGACCGGGGAGCTGTTTTTT.

The table lists this clone with a few counts. The V gene is TRBV5-4, the J gene TRBJ1-2; D not resolved. This CDR3 spans 13 amino acids. V was trimmed by 0 bases and J by 4 bases, leaving 7 bases between them. Germline V CDR1 and CDR2: SGHNT, YYREEE (reference sequence). In DNA, the CDR3 is TGTGCCAGCAGCTTGGTAGCGGCCTATGGCTACACCTTC. It translates to CASSLVAAYGYTF.

V and J are TRBV5-1 and TRBJ1-1; D ambiguous. From germline, CDR1 is SGHRS and CDR2 YFSETQ. The CDR3 loop spans 13 amino acids. V was pared by 0 bases and J by 5 bases, with 8 bases between. The CDR3 is CASSLDTGTEAFF. The CDR3 bases are TGCGCCAGCAGCTTGGATACGGGGACTGAAGCTTTCTTT.

This clone was detected a few times. The chain employs TRBV3-1 (or the pseudogene TRBV3-2) and TRBJ2-7; possibly TRBD1 for D (5 bases). The CDR3 consists of 14 residues. Germline lookup yields CDR1 LGHDT and CDR2 YNNKEL (reference sequence). V was shortened by 4 bases and J by 3 bases, with 13 bases between the two germline ends. The CDR3 DNA sequence: TGTGCCAGCAGCCTTCATCGGCAGGGCTACGAGCAGTACTTC. This gives the protein CASSLHRQGYEQYF.

The chain employs TRBV19 and TRBJ2-1; 7 bases agree with TRBD2. CDR3 length: 17 residues. Germline lookup yields CDR1 LNHDA and CDR2 SQIVND (reference sequence). With V trimmed by 5 bases and J by 10 bases, 20 bases remained unmatched. CDR3 sequence (DNA): TGTGCCAGTAGTCCCTCAGTGGCTAGCGGCTTTCAAGGGGAGCAGTTCTTC. This translates into CASSPSVASGFQGEQFF.

This clone has a handful of counts. V usage is TRBV28 and J usage is TRBJ1-2; possible D gene TRBD1, 6 bases. V shed 4 bases and J shed 6 bases, with 15 bases lying between them. Germline CDR1 MDHEN, CDR2 SYDVKM. The CDR3 is made up of 14 amino acids. CDR3 in amino acids: CASSSTQGSHGYTF. The CDR3 DNA follows: TGTGCCAGCAGTTCGACACAGGGATCCCATGGCTACACCTTC.

The chain is built from TRBV3-1 (or the pseudogene TRBV3-2) and TRBJ2-3; 8 nucleotides match TRBD1. Per the germline V gene, CDR1 is LGHDT and CDR2 is YNNKEL (reference sequence). The CDR3 is 12 amino acids. The trim removed 6 bases at V and 11 bases at J, leaving 7 bases unmatched. The CDR3 spells CASSVGQGQQYF. The DNA of the CDR3 is TGTGCCAGCAGTGTCGGACAGGGTCAGCAGTATTTT.

The rearrangement joins TRBV6-4 to TRBJ2-7; 7 bases align to TRBD1. This CDR3 comprises 17 residues. V lost 2 bases and J lost 2; bases outside the gene matches: 12. Germline-derived CDR1 and CDR2 are MRHNA and SNTAGT. As DNA, the CDR3 is TGTGCCAGCAGTGACAGGGGTAACAGGGGTCTGGCCTACGAGCAGTACTTC. Its translation: CASSDRGNRGLAYEQYF.

The count of this clone is one. The genes are TRBV3-1 (or the pseudogene TRBV3-2) and TRBJ1-2; no reliable D call. The V end lost 1 base, the J end lost 5 bases, and 14 bases lay between the germline ends. CDR3 length: 15 residues. From germline, CDR1 is LGHDT and CDR2 YNNKEL (reference sequence). CDR3 protein: CASSQGLGVGYGYTF. As DNA, the CDR3 is TGTGCCAGCAGCCAAGGGCTGGGAGTCGGATATGGCTACACCTTC.

The chain employs TRBV19 and TRBJ2-1, with TRBD2 matching 11 bases. CDR1 and CDR2 from the germline V gene are LNHDA and SQIVND (reference sequence). The CDR3 totals 15 residues. Trimming took 6 bases from V and 7 from J; bases not matched to a gene: 8. The DNA of the CDR3 is TGTGCCAGTAGCCTCGGGGCTAGCGGGAGGAATGAGCAGTTCTTC. It codes for CASSLGASGRNEQFF.

This sequence joins TRBV19 and TRBJ1-1, with 8 bases fitting TRBD1. This CDR3 region has 15 residues. In germline, CDR1 is LNHDA, CDR2 SQIVND (reference sequence). V shed 3 bases and J 0 bases; nucleotides not matched to a gene: 3. The CDR3 reads CASSMWGQVNTEAFF. In DNA form, the CDR3 reads TGTGCCAGTAGTATGTGGGGACAGGTGAACACTGAAGCTTTCTTT.

J is TRBJ2-5 and V is TRBV4-1; D is perhaps TRBD2 (7 bases). CDR1 MGHRA and CDR2 YSYEKL come from the germline V gene. The ends were cut back, 1 base at V and 7 bases at J, with 10 bases in the middle. The CDR3 is 13 amino acids. CDR3 DNA: TGCGCCAGCAGCCAAGCGGGGGGCGGGACCCAGTACTTC. It specifies CASSQAGGGTQYF.

The sample holds many counts of this clone. One end of the junction fails to match germline, which may point to a read error. The chain combines TRBV27 with TRBJ2-7; TRBD1 matches 12 bases. The germline V gene encodes CDR1 MNHEY and CDR2 SMNVEV (reference sequence). The CDR3 has 12 residues. The CDR3 spells CASSWDRGRLHF. The CDR3 DNA reads as TGTGCCAGCAGTTGGGACAGGGGGCGCTTGCACTTC.

The chain uses TRBV19 and TRBJ2-5; TRBD1 matches 9 bases. The CDR3 has 15 residues. The germline V gene has CDR1 LNHDA and CDR2 SQIVND (reference sequence). After removal of 7 bases from V and 2 bases from J, the junction contained 8 bases not matched to a gene. The CDR3 spells CASTPTGGRQETQYF. For the CDR3, the DNA is TGTGCCAGTACACCTACAGGGGGCCGGCAAGAGACCCAGTACTTC.

The chain uses TRBV15 and TRBJ1-5; no clear D. The ends were cut back, 4 bases at V and 4 bases at J, with 11 bases in the middle. The length of the CDR3 is 14 residues. The V gene's germline CDR1 is LNHNV and CDR2 YYDKDF (reference sequence). Here the CDR3 reads CATSKAQPNQPQHF. Here the CDR3 DNA reads TGTGCCACCAGCAAGGCACAGCCGAATCAGCCCCAGCATTTT.

The gene calls are TRBV3-1 (or the pseudogene TRBV3-2) and TRBJ2-3; the D gene is possibly TRBD2 (7 bases). V was trimmed by 5 bases and J by 1 base, leaving 13 bases between them. This CDR3 region has 15 residues. Germline CDR1 reads LGHDT; CDR2 reads YNNKEL (reference sequence). Here the CDR3 reads CASSGGGQGTDTQYF. The CDR3 DNA reads TGTGCCAGCAGCGGGGGGGGGCAAGGCACAGATACGCAGTATTTT.